This TCR beta chain emerged from a study of post-analysis software for immune sequencing data. Each TCR beta cDNA library carried unique molecular identifiers. TCRdb used MiXCR to reprocess the PCR reads, holding one entry per CDR3 protein. The profile shows around 770,000 distinct CDR3 sequences, roughly 50% of them singletons. Comment on this clonotype: Its antigen is not identified.

The CDR3 covers 12 residues. Germline V gene sequence: CDR1 SQVTM, CDR2 ANQGSEA. Study-wide results and caveats: A few TRBV segments occurring more often in patients than controls included TRBV5-6, TRBV5-1 and TRBV20-1.

This rearrangement joins TRBV29-1 to TRBJ2-4; tentatively, D is TRBD1 (5 bases). The last part of the DNA fits TRBJ2-7 better; the J call may be wrong. The sample consisted of blood. This sequence was found in a girl between 10 and 17 years old with multiple sclerosis. CDR3 region: CSVGGSYYEQYF. The DNA of the CDR3 is TGCAGCGTTGGGGGCAGTTACTACGAGCAGTACTTC.